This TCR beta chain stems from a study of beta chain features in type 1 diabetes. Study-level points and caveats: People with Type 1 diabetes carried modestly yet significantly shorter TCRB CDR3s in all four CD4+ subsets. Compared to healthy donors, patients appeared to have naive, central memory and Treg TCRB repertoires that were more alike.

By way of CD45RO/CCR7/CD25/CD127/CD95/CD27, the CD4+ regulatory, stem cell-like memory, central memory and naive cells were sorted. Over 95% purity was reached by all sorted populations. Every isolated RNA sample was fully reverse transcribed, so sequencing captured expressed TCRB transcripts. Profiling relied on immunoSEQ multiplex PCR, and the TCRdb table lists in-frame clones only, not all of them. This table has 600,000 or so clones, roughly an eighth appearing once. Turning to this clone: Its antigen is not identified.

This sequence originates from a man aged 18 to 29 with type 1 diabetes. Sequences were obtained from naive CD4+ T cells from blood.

The CDR3 region is CAWSLGEVLLFF. The CDR3 DNA reads TGTGCCTGGAGTCTCGGAGAAGTGCTACTGTTTTTT. V and J are TRBV30 and TRBJ1-4, with D hard to call. This CDR3 spans 12 amino acids. V was trimmed by 2 bases and J by 13 bases, leaving 14 bases between them. The germline CDR1 and CDR2 sequences are GTSNPN and SVGIG (reference sequence).